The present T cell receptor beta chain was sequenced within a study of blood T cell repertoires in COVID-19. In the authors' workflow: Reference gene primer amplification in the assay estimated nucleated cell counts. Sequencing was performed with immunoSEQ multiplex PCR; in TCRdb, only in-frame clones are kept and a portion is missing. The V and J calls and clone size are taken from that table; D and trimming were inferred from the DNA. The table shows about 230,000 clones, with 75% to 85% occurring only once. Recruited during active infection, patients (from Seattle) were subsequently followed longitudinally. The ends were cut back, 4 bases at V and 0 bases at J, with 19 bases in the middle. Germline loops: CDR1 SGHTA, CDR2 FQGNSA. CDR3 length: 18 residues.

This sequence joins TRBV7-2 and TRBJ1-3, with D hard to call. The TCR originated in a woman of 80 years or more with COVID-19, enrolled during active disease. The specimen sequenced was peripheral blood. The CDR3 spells CASSSPPGSSSSGNTIYF. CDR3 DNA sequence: TGTGCCAGCAGCTCCCCCCCGGGGAGTTCCTCCTCTGGAAACACCATATATTTT.